The 6 T cell receptor beta chains below come from one sample, sequenced in a study of blood T cell repertoires in COVID-19. The repertoire was sequenced with immunoSEQ multiplex PCR; TCRdb's copy has only in-frame clones and lacks some. The table shows about 220,000 clones, with approximately 83% occurring only once. The sequenced material came from peripheral blood. The receptors derive from a woman in her 40s with active or convalescent COVID-19.

The chain employs TRBV7-2 and TRBJ2-7, with 8 bases aligning to TRBD1. This CDR3 has 18 residues. V was clipped by 5 bases and J by 0 bases; unmatched bases: 15. Germline V CDR1 and CDR2: SGHTA, FQGNSA. The CDR3 protein is CASSLGDSGGILSYEQYF. CDR3 coding DNA: TGTGCCAGCAGCCTCGGGGATTCAGGGGGCATACTCTCCTACGAGCAGTACTTC.

The chain joins TRBV6-6 to TRBJ2-7; D perhaps matches TRBD1 (6 bases). The V gene's germline CDR1 is MNHNY and CDR2 SVGAGI (reference sequence). The CDR3 runs to 14 residues. V was trimmed by 6 bases and J by 0 bases, leaving 12 bases between them. The chain's CDR3 is CASRALDSSYEQYF. The CDR3, as DNA: TGTGCCAGCAGAGCCCTGGACAGCTCCTACGAGCAGTACTTC.

This clone showed up just once. V usage is TRBV4-3 and J usage is TRBJ1-2; D ambiguous. V lost 0 bases and J lost 6, with 11 bases in between. Germline-derived CDR1 and CDR2 are LGHNA and YSLEER. The CDR3 is 14 amino acids. CDR3 protein: CASSQDTSVDGYTF. The DNA of the CDR3 is TGCGCCAGCAGCCAAGATACGTCAGTGGATGGCTACACCTTC.

This clone appeared a single time. The V call is TRBV5-1, the J call TRBJ2-5, with 13 nucleotides matching TRBD2. CDR1 is SGHRS and CDR2 is YFSETQ in the germline V gene. This CDR3 has 15 amino acids. Losses at the gene ends were 4 bases for V and 3 bases for J; bases not matched to a gene: 3. The CDR3 sequence is CASSQGTSGEETQYF. CDR3 bases: TGCGCCAGCAGCCAAGGGACTAGCGGGGAAGAGACCCAGTACTTC.

The sample holds a few counts of this clone. CDR3 region: CASSRGARLAGETQYF. The CDR3 DNA reads TGCGCCAGCAGTCGGGGGGCGCGGCTAGCGGGAGAGACCCAGTACTTC. The genes are TRBV5-1 and TRBJ2-5; 8 bases are shared with TRBD2. CDR3 size: 16 residues. V trimming: 5 bases; J trimming: 4 bases; junction bases outside the gene matches: 13. Germline assignment: CDR1 SGHRS and CDR2 YFSETQ.

The chain recombines TRBV6-5 with TRBJ1-4; D is uncertain. CDR1 MNHEY and CDR2 SVGAGI come from the germline V gene. The CDR3 runs 16 residues. The germline V and J ends were trimmed by 0 bases and 0 bases, with 8 bases remaining between them. The CDR3 loop reads CASSYSGTSTNEKLFF. The CDR3 DNA is TGTGCCAGCAGTTACTCGGGCACATCAACTAATGAAAAACTGTTTTTT.